These T cell receptor beta chains were read from a single sample in a study of blood T cell repertoires in COVID-19. Profiling relied on immunoSEQ multiplex PCR, and the TCRdb table lists in-frame clones only, not all of them. The data contain over 350,000 clones, roughly 88% of them singletons. Specimen: PBMCs or T cells enriched from blood (not recorded which). Source of these receptors: a woman under 40 with acute COVID-19. CDR3s include the opening cysteine and the closing phenylalanine or tryptophan. D genes are given only for firm matches. Clone size is given for some rows only: seen once, a few or many times, or a class if the clone is expanded.

V	size	J	D	CDR3	DNA
TRBV27	once	TRBJ1-1	.	CASRWDIRNTEAFF	TGTGCCAGCAGATGGGACATTAGAAACACTGAAGCTTTCTTT
TRBV2	.	TRBJ1-6	TRBD1	CASSYGQGSGSPLHF	TGTGCCAGCAGTTACGGACAGGGTTCGGGTTCACCCCTCCACTTT
TRBV4-1	few	TRBJ2-3	TRBD2	CASSPARTSGGIDTQYF	TGCGCCAGCAGCCCCGCCCGGACTAGCGGGGGGATAGATACGCAGTATTTT
TRBV5-1	.	TRBJ1-1	.	CASSITGSTEAFF	TGCGCCAGCAGCATAACAGGGTCCACTGAAGCTTTCTTT
TRBV7-9	.	TRBJ1-2	TRBD1	CASSGTGDGYTF	TGTGCCAGCAGCGGGACAGGGGATGGCTACACCTTC
TRBV30	.	TRBJ1-1	TRBD1	CAGRQGFNTEAFF	TGTGCCGGTCGACAGGGCTTTAACACTGAAGCTTTCTTT
TRBV5-1	.	TRBJ1-1	.	CASSLRHMNTEAFF	TGCGCCAGCAGCTTGCGACACATGAACACTGAAGCTTTCTTT
TRBV29-1	.	TRBJ1-1	TRBD1	CSVEGPRGSTEAFF	TGCAGCGTTGAAGGTCCCAGGGGGTCCACTGAAGCTTTCTTT
TRBV27	.	TRBJ1-1	.	CASAGGGMNTEAFF	TGTGCCAGCGCGGGGGGCGGTATGAACACTGAAGCTTTCTTT
TRBV7-2	.	TRBJ2-5	TRBD1	CASSLRRTGGETQYF	TGTGCCAGCAGCTTACGTAGGACAGGGGGAGAGACCCAGTACTTC
TRBV21-1	.	TRBJ1-6	.	CASSKLDRGKTNPSSYNSPLHF	TGTGCCAGCAGCAAACTTGACAGGGGGAAAACCAACCCCAGCTCCTATAATTCACCCCTCCACTTT
TRBV11-2	.	TRBJ1-4	.	CASSLSTGWGNEKLFF	TGTGCCAGCAGCTTATCTACAGGGTGGGGTAATGAAAAACTGTTTTTT
TRBV18	.	TRBJ2-1	.	CASSPYRVALSYNEQFF	TGTGCCAGCTCACCATACAGGGTAGCCCTTTCCTACAATGAGCAGTTCTTC
TRBV4-1	.	TRBJ2-7	TRBD1	CASSQRQGNYEQYF	TGCGCCAGCAGCCAAAGACAGGGCAACTACGAGCAGTACTTC
TRBV24-1	.	TRBJ1-1	.	CATSEGASTEAFF	TGTGCCACCAGTGAGGGGGCGAGCACTGAAGCTTTCTTT
TRBV30	.	TRBJ2-7	.	CAWSVQAGSYEQYF	TGTGCCTGGAGTGTACAGGCAGGCAGCTACGAGCAGTACTTC
TRBV3-1/TRBV3-2	.	TRBJ1-1	.	CASSQIDRQPEAFF	TGTGCCAGCAGCCAAATCGACAGACAACCTGAAGCTTTCTTT
TRBV7-3	few	TRBJ2-2	TRBD2	CASSSSGGPGTGELFF	TGTGCCAGCAGCTCCAGCGGGGGGCCGGGCACCGGGGAGCTGTTTTTT
TRBV9	.	TRBJ2-4	TRBD2	CASSVSGAGDIQYF	TGTGCCAGCAGCGTAAGCGGGGCGGGGGACATTCAGTACTTC
TRBV7-9	.	TRBJ2-5	.	CASSLVPQAGGETQYF	TGTGCCAGCAGCTTAGTCCCCCAGGCAGGAGGGGAGACCCAGTACTTC
TRBV6-4	.	TRBJ2-3	TRBD2	CASSDSGGGTTDTQYF	TGTGCCAGCAGTGACTCTGGCGGGGGGACCACAGATACGCAGTATTTT
TRBV5-8	once	TRBJ1-3	.	CASSSWGRFSGNTIYF	TGTGCCAGCAGCAGTTGGGGCAGATTCTCTGGAAACACCATATATTTT
TRBV6-5	.	TRBJ1-2	.	CASSTPKGSSGGYTF	TGTGCCAGCAGCACGCCAAAGGGGTCGTCGGGCGGCTACACCTTC
TRBV19	.	TRBJ1-2	TRBD1	CASTGGAGNYGYTF	TGTGCCAGTACAGGGGGCGCGGGGAACTATGGCTACACCTTC
TRBV7-8	few	TRBJ2-7	TRBD1	CASSLSGTGFYEQYF	TGTGCCAGCAGCTTATCCGGGACAGGGTTCTACGAGCAGTACTTC
TRBV6-5	.	TRBJ1-2	TRBD1	CASSFQQGAPYGYTF	TGTGCCAGCAGTTTCCAACAGGGGGCCCCCTATGGCTACACCTTC
TRBV7-9	.	TRBJ1-1	TRBD1	CASKSDRQNTEAFF	TGTGCCAGCAAGTCGGACAGGCAGAACACTGAAGCTTTCTTT
TRBV5-1	.	TRBJ1-1	.	CASSLLQGLENTEAFF	TGCGCCAGCAGCTTGTTGCAGGGGCTGGAGAACACTGAAGCTTTCTTT
TRBV30	.	TRBJ1-1	TRBD1	CAWTHDRGDTEAFF	TGTGCCTGGACTCATGACAGGGGGGACACTGAAGCTTTCTTT
TRBV24-1	.	TRBJ1-2	.	CATSQGNYGYTF	TGTGCCACCAGTCAGGGTAACTATGGCTACACCTTC
TRBV10-2	.	TRBJ1-1	TRBD1	CASRTGGGTEAFF	TGCGCCAGCCGCACAGGGGGCGGGACTGAAGCTTTCTTT
TRBV6-5	.	TRBJ2-6	.	CASRSGFSGANVLTF	TGTGCCAGCAGGTCAGGGTTCTCTGGGGCCAACGTCCTGACTTTC
TRBV30	.	TRBJ2-2	TRBD1	CAWSVRRGHGELFF	TGTGCCTGGAGTGTACGAAGGGGGCACGGGGAGCTGTTTTTT
TRBV29-1	.	TRBJ2-7	.	CSVAFFPGQIYEQYF	TGCAGCGTTGCATTCTTCCCGGGACAAATCTACGAGCAGTACTTC
TRBV6-5	.	TRBJ2-7	.	CASSPSTGNEQYF	TGTGCCAGCAGTCCTTCGACGGGAAACGAGCAGTACTTC
TRBV4-2	once	TRBJ2-6	TRBD2	CASSQAPAWGGSSGANVLTF	TGTGCCAGCAGCCAAGCTCCGGCGTGGGGAGGGAGCTCTGGGGCCAACGTCCTGACTTTC
TRBV19	.	TRBJ2-7	.	CASSISMGVYEQYF	TGTGCCAGTAGTATAAGCATGGGCGTCTACGAGCAGTACTTC
TRBV19	.	TRBJ1-2	.	CASSVSRGRGGYTF	TGTGCCAGTAGTGTCTCGCGGGGGCGTGGGGGCTACACCTTC
TRBV5-1	.	TRBJ1-1	TRBD1	CASSSMTGGGTEAFF	TGCGCCAGCAGCTCCATGACAGGGGGAGGTACTGAAGCTTTCTTT
TRBV5-5	once	TRBJ1-1	.	CASSPQNLNTEAFF	TGTGCCAGCAGCCCCCAGAATCTGAACACTGAAGCTTTCTTT
TRBV7-2	.	TRBJ1-6	.	CASSDLGGSSPLHF	TGTGCCAGCAGCGACTTAGGGGGTAGTTCACCCCTCCACTTT
TRBV10-3	.	TRBJ1-1	.	CAIRSGVGAEAFF	TGTGCCATCAGATCAGGGGTAGGGGCTGAAGCTTTCTTT
TRBV2	.	TRBJ2-3	TRBD2	CASTTGTSGGADTQYF	TGTGCCAGCACCACGGGGACTAGCGGGGGGGCGGATACGCAGTATTTT
TRBV7-2	.	TRBJ1-6	.	CASSSTDSSYNSPLHF	TGTGCCAGCAGCTCTACGGACAGCTCCTATAATTCACCCCTCCACTTT
TRBV5-1	.	TRBJ2-7	TRBD1	CASSKGQGETYEQYF	TGCGCCAGCAGCAAGGGACAGGGGGAAACCTACGAGCAGTACTTC
TRBV6-1	.	TRBJ1-1	.	CASSEAISGTLNTEAFF	TGTGCCAGCAGTGAAGCTATCAGCGGGACTTTGAACACTGAAGCTTTCTTT
TRBV18	.	TRBJ1-2	.	CASSRASGALNYGYTF	TGTGCCAGCTCACGCGCTTCAGGGGCCCTCAACTATGGCTACACCTTC
TRBV2	.	TRBJ1-2	TRBD1	CASSPRTGGAGGYTF	TGTGCCAGCAGTCCGCGGACAGGGGGCGCGGGGGGCTACACCTTC
TRBV12-3/TRBV12-4	.	TRBJ1-6	.	CASREQGSSPLHF	TGTGCCAGCAGGGAACAGGGTAGTTCACCCCTCCACTTT
TRBV5-5	.	TRBJ2-7	TRBD2	CASSLDLAGVHAYEQYF	TGTGCCAGCAGCTTGGACCTAGCGGGGGTCCATGCCTACGAGCAGTACTTC
TRBV5-1	.	TRBJ1-2	TRBD1	CASSDREGYGYTF	TGCGCCAGCAGTGACAGGGAAGGCTATGGCTACACCTTC
TRBV27	.	TRBJ1-1	.	CASSEGGLNTEAFF	TGTGCCAGCAGTGAGGGGGGGCTGAACACTGAAGCTTTCTTT
TRBV2	.	TRBJ2-1	.	CASNEGGLGGNEQFF	TGTGCCAGCAATGAGGGGGGGCTAGGTGGCAATGAGCAGTTCTTC